The present T cell receptor (beta chain) was sequenced within a study of control samples from healthy donors and cancer patients. With 2 bases clipped from V and 2 bases from J, the junction kept 15 bases outside the gene matches. Looked up from germline, CDR1 is KGHSH and CDR2 is LQKENI. The CDR3 length is 19 residues. Data came from immunoSEQ multiplex PCR; TCRdb stores just in-frame clones and leaves some out. The table lists 130,000 or so clones, around 87% of them singletons. This receptor was taken from a man aged 55 to 69 in good health. This rearrangement joins TRBV18 to TRBJ2-7; 10 nucleotides line up with TRBD2. The sequenced material came from blood. CDR3 in amino acids: CASSPSKGARSGGTYEQYF. The CDR3 DNA reads as TGTGCCAGCTCACCAAGTAAGGGGGCGCGTAGCGGGGGGACCTACGAGCAGTACTTC.